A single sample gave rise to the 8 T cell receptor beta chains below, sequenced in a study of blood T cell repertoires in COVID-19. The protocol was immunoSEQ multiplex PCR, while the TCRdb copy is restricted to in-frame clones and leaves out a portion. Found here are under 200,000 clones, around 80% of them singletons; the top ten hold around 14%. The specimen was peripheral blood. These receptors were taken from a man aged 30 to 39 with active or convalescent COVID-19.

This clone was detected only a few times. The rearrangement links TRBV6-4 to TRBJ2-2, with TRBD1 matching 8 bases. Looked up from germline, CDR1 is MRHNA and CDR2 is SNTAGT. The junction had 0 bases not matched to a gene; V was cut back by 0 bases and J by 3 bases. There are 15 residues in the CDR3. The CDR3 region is CASSDSTGDTGELFF. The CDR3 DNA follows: TGTGCCAGCAGTGACTCGACAGGGGACACCGGGGAGCTGTTTTTT.

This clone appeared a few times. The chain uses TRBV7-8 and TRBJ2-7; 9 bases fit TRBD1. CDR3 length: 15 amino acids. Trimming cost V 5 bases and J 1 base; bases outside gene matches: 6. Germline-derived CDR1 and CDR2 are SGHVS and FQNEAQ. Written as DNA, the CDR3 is TGTGCCAGCAGCCCGGCCGGGACAGGGTCCTACGAGCAGTACGTC. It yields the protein CASSPAGTGSYEQYV.

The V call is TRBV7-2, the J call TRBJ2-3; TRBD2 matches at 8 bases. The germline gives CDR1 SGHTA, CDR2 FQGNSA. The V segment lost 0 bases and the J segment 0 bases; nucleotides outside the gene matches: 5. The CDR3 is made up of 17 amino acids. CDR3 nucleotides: TGTGCCAGCAGCTTAGCCCTTACTAGCGGTAGCACAGATACGCAGTATTTT. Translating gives CASSLALTSGSTDTQYF.

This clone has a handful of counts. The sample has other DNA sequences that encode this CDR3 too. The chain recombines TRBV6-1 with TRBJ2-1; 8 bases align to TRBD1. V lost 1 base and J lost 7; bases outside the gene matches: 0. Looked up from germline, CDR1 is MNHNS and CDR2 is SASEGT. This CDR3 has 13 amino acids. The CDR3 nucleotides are TGTGCCAGCAGTGAAGGACAGGGGAATGAGCAGTTCTTC. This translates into CASSEGQGNEQFF.

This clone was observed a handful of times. CDR3 loop: CASSSSDSYSNQPQHF. The CDR3 region has the DNA TGTGCCAGTAGTTCGTCGGACAGCTATAGCAATCAGCCCCAGCATTTT. The V and J genes are TRBV19 and TRBJ1-5; the D gene is possibly TRBD1 (6 bases). There are 16 residues in the CDR3. Germline values: CDR1 LNHDA, CDR2 SQIVND (reference sequence). Deletions cut 5 bases from V and 0 bases from J, with 14 bases between.

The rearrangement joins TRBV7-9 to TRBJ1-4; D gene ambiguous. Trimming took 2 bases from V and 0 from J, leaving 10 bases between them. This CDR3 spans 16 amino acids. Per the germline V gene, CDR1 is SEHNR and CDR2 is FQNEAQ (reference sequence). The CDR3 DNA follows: TGTGCCAGCAGCTTAATGCAGGCATCAACTAATGAAAAACTGTTTTTT. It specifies CASSLMQASTNEKLFF.

The CDR3 DNA sequence: TGTGCCAGCAGCTTACTAGCGGGAGGGCCCTACGAGCAGTACTTC. This gives the protein CASSLLAGGPYEQYF. This chain joins TRBV7-9 and TRBJ2-7; 12 bases match TRBD2. In germline, CDR1 is SEHNR, CDR2 FQNEAQ (reference sequence). This CDR3 is 15 amino acids long. V was clipped by 2 bases and J by 2 bases; unmatched bases: 1.

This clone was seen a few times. CDR3 in DNA: TGTGCCAGCAGTTACGGAGGGGGGGTTTCGGGTGAGCAGTTCTTC. This gives the protein CASSYGGGVSGEQFF. The chain employs TRBV6-5 and TRBJ2-1, with D perhaps TRBD2 (7 bases). Trimming pared 2 bases from V and 9 bases from J, leaving 17 bases between. CDR1 is MNHEY, CDR2 SVGAGI, per germline. The CDR3 totals 15 residues.